This T cell receptor beta chain emerged from a study of T cells in Graves' hyperthyroidism and ophthalmopathy. Whole-study results and caveats: Separation of ophthalmopathy from stable hyperthyroidism was achieved by a 13 V-J model.

With duration under 3 months, ophthalmopathy was active: Clinical Activity Score at least 3, NOSPECS at least 4. Those patients with uncontrolled infection, other autoimmune disease, pregnancy or lactation were excluded. Extraction of PBMCs used 9 to 10 ml of fresh peripheral blood. This clonotype was found many times. Its antigen remains unidentified. The source material, RNA transcripts, was used to amplify TCR beta CDR3 regions. With the HTBI primer set, the TCR CDR3 went through a first round of RT-PCR. TCRdb re-called the multiplex PCR reads with MiXCR, one entry per CDR3 protein. The table lists about 640,000 distinct CDR3 sequences, around 20% of them singletons. V lost 1 base to trimming and J lost 2 bases, with 12 bases between them. The length of the CDR3 is 16 residues.

This TCR was recovered from a man younger than 40 with Graves' ophthalmopathy. Sequencing used blood. The gene calls are TRBV12-3 or TRBV12-4 and TRBJ1-5; TRBD1 is a possible D gene (6 bases). CDR3 sequence reads: CASSLVQGKGNQPQHF. The CDR3 nucleotides are TGTGCCAGCAGTTTAGTCCAGGGGAAGGGCAATCAGCCCCAGCATTTT.